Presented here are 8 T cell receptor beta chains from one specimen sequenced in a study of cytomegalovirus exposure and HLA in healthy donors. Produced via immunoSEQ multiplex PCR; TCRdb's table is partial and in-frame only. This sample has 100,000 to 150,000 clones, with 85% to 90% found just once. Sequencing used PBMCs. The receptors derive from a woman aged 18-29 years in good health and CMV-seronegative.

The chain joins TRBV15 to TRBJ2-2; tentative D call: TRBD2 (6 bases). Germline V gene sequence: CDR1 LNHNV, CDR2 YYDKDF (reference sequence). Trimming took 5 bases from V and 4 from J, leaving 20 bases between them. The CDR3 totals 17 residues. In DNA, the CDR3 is TGTGCCACCAGCTCCCGAAAGGGCGGGAAAAGCACCGGGGAGCTGTTTTTT. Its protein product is CATSSRKGGKSTGELFF. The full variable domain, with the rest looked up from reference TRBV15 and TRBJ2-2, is DAMVIQNPRYQVTQFGKPVTLSCSQTLNHNVMYWYQQKSSQAPKLLFHYYDKDFNNEADTPDNFQSRRPNTSFCFLDIRSPGLGDTAMYLCATSSRKGGKSTGELFFGEGSRLTVL.

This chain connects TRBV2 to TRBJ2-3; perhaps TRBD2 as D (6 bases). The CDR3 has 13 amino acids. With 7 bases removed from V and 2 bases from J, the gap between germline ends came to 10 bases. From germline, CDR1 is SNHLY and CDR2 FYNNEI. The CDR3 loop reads CASTRDFTDTQYF. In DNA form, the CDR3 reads TGTGCCAGCACCAGGGACTTCACAGATACGCAGTATTTT.

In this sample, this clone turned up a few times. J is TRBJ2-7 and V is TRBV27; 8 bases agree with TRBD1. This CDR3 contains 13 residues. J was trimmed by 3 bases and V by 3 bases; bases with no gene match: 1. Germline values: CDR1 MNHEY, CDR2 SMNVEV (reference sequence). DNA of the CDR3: TGTGCCAGCAGTTTGGGACAGGACTACGAGCAGTACTTC. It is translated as CASSLGQDYEQYF.

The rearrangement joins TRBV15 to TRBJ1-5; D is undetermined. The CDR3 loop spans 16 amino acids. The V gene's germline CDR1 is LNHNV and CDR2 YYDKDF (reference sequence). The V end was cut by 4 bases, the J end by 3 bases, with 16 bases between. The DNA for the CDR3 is TGTGCCACCAGCAACCCCGGGGAGGACCACAATCAGCCCCAGCATTTT. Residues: CATSNPGEDHNQPQHF.

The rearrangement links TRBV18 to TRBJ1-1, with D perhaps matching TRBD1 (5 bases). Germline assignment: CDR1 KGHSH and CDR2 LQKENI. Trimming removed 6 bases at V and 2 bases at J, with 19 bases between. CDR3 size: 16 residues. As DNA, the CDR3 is TGTGCCAGCTCGTCCGACAGATTCTCTATCAACACTGAAGCTTTCTTT. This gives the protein CASSSDRFSINTEAFF.

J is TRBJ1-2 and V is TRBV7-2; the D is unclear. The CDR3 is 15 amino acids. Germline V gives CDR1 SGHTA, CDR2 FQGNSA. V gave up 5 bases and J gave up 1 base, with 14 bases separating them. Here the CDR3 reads CASSPSPAGNYGYTF. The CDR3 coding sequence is TGTGCCAGCAGCCCAAGCCCCGCCGGTAACTATGGCTACACCTTC.

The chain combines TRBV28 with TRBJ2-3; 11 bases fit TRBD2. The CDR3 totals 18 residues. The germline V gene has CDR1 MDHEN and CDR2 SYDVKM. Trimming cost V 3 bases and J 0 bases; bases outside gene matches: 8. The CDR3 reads CASSFPATSGASTDTQYF. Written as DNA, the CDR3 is TGTGCCAGCAGTTTCCCCGCGACTAGCGGGGCTAGCACAGATACGCAGTATTTT. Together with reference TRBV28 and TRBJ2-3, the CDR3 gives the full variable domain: DVKVTQSSRYLVKRTGEKVFLECVQDMDHENMFWYRQDPGLGLRLIYFSYDVKMKEKGDIPEGYSVSREKKERFSLILESASTNQTSMYLCASSFPATSGASTDTQYFGPGTRLTVL.

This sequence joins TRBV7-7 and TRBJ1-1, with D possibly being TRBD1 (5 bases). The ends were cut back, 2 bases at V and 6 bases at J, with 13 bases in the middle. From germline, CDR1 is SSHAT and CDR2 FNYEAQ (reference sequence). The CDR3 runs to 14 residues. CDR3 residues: CASSLRQGNAEAFF. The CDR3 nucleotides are TGTGCCAGCAGCTTAAGGCAGGGCAACGCTGAAGCTTTCTTT. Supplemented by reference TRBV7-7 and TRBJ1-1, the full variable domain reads GAGVSQSPRYKVTKRGQDVTLRCDPISSHATLYWYQQALGQGPEFLTYFNYEAQPDKSGLPSDRFSAERPEGSISTLTIQRTEQRDSAMYRCASSLRQGNAEAFFGQGTRLTVV.